These T cell receptor beta chains were read from a single sample in a study of T cell repertoires in cytomegalovirus infection. TCRdb analysed the reads with MiXCR anew, one entry per CDR3 protein. There are under 200,000 distinct CDR3 sequences in the sample; approximately 21% occur only once, and about 25% lies in the top ten. Their antigens are not known. The sample in question was CD8+ T cells from cultured PBMCs, obtained from culture after CMV antigen stimulation. The receptors derive from a human donor in good health (CMV status not recorded). Some clones in this sample may be carry-over from other donors' samples. Both conserved end residues are part of each CDR3. The D gene is left open where the match is weak. Clone size is stated in some rows and not others, as once, few, many or a class when expanded.

NA	TRBD2	TRBV13	TRBJ2-1	CASSKKRGQEQFF	TGTGCCAGCAGCAAGAAGCGGGGCCAGGAGCAGTTCTTC
few	NA	TRBV4-1	TRBJ2-7	CASSQEGRGYEQYF	TGCGCCAGCAGCCAAGAGGGGAGAGGCTACGAGCAGTACTTC
NA	TRBD1	TRBV6-8	TRBJ2-7	CASSYGTADYEQYF	TGTGCCAGCAGTTACGGGACAGCCGACTACGAGCAGTACTTC
many	NA	TRBV7-9	TRBJ2-5	CASSSRGVQETQYF	TGTGCCAGCAGCTCACGGGGAGTCCAAGAGACCCAGTACTTC
NA	NA	TRBV6-1	TRBJ2-7	CASREKESSNYEQYF	TGTGCCAGCAGGGAGAAGGAGAGCAGTAACTACGAGCAGTACTTC
NA	NA	TRBV4-1	TRBJ2-7	CASSRAGGTPYEQYF	TGCGCCAGCAGCCGGGCCGGGGGTACTCCCTACGAGCAGTACTTC
few	TRBD1	TRBV12-3/TRBV12-4	TRBJ1-2	CASSPKDRAFQDGYTF	TGTGCCAGCAGTCCAAAGGACAGGGCTTTTCAGGATGGCTACACCTTC
few	TRBD1	TRBV7-8	TRBJ1-1	CASSLFNEGAGTEAFF	TGTGCCAGCAGCTTATTCAATGAGGGGGCAGGTACCGAAGCTTTCTTT
NA	NA	TRBV6-2/TRBV6-3	TRBJ2-1	CASSPFVGDEQFF	TGTGCCAGCAGTCCATTTGTAGGGGATGAGCAGTTCTTC
NA	NA	TRBV7-3	TRBJ2-2	CASSPSLKAGELFF	TGTGCCAGCAGCCCCTCGCTAAAGGCCGGGGAGCTGTTTTTT
NA	NA	TRBV12-3/TRBV12-4	TRBJ1-2	CASSSEGLVFYGYTF	TGTGCCAGCAGTTCCGAGGGCCTCGTCTTCTATGGCTACACCTTC
few	NA	TRBV7-2	TRBJ1-2	CASSEIEGSFHGYTF	TGTGCCAGCAGCGAGATAGAGGGGTCGTTTCATGGCTACACCTTC
NA	NA	TRBV7-2	TRBJ2-1	CASSRSPTSSYNEQFF	TGTGCCAGCAGCCGATCCCCAACCAGCTCCTACAATGAGCAGTTCTTC
NA	TRBD1	TRBV15	TRBJ2-7	CATGDRGGEQYF	TGTGCCACCGGGGACAGGGGAGGCGAGCAGTACTTC
NA	NA	TRBV6-2/TRBV6-3	TRBJ2-1	CASSYIMKVEMQFF	TGTGCCAGCAGTTACATTATGAAGGTTGAGATGCAGTTCTTC
few	NA	TRBV7-9	TRBJ1-5	CASSSGTGPRPQHF	TGTGCCAGCAGCTCTGGAACGGGGCCCAGGCCCCAGCATTTT
NA	NA	TRBV6-5	TRBJ2-5	CASSYSDGTETQYF	TGTGCCAGCAGTTACTCAGATGGGACGGAGACCCAGTACTTC
few	TRBD1	TRBV6-5	TRBJ2-3	CASSSLRDRPTDTQYF	TGTGCCAGCAGTTCCCTGAGGGACAGGCCCACAGATACGCAGTATTTT
few	NA	TRBV7-8	TRBJ2-5	CASSFSAANGETQYF	TGTGCCAGCAGCTTTTCCGCAGCCAACGGGGAGACCCAGTACTTC
few	NA	TRBV4-1	TRBJ1-2	CASSQEEGDYGYTF	TGTGCCAGCAGCCAAGAGGAGGGGGACTATGGCTACACCTTC
NA	TRBD1	TRBV12-3/TRBV12-4	TRBJ2-7	CASSRTGEINEQYF	TGTGCCAGCAGTCGGACAGGGGAGATTAACGAGCAGTACTTC
NA	TRBD1	TRBV19	TRBJ1-6	CASYSGGYNSPLHF	TGTGCCAGTTATTCAGGGGGCTATAATTCACCCCTCCACTTT
NA	TRBD2	TRBV11-2	TRBJ2-1	CASSLLSGVYNEQFF	TGTGCCAGCAGCTTACTTAGCGGGGTCTACAATGAGCAGTTCTTC
NA	NA	TRBV19	TRBJ1-1	CASSVFTEAFF	TGTGCCAGTAGTGTTTTTACTGAAGCTTTCTTT
few	NA	TRBV7-8	TRBJ2-7	CASSLVAGDNYEQYF	TGTGCCAGCAGCTTAGTTGCGGGGGACAACTACGAGCAGTACTTC
NA	NA	TRBV7-6	TRBJ1-2	CASSKGTYGYTF	TGTGCCAGCAGCAAAGGGACCTATGGCTACACCTTC
NA	TRBD1	TRBV7-3	TRBJ1-1	CASSPRQGANTEAFF	TGTGCCAGCAGCCCTAGACAGGGGGCGAACACTGAAGCTTTCTTT
few	TRBD1	TRBV7-8	TRBJ1-1	CASSFRTGEAEAFF	TGTGCCAGCAGCTTCCGGACAGGGGAAGCTGAAGCTTTCTTT
NA	TRBD1	TRBV12-3/TRBV12-4	TRBJ2-1	CASSRYDRDLGDEQFF	TGTGCCAGCAGTCGTTACGACAGGGATCTCGGGGATGAGCAGTTCTTC
NA	NA	TRBV12-3/TRBV12-4	TRBJ1-1	CASRLKTPTEAFF	TGTGCCAGCAGATTAAAGACTCCTACTGAAGCTTTCTTT
many	TRBD1	TRBV7-2	TRBJ2-1	CASSHSDRYNEQFF	TGTGCCAGCAGCCATTCGGACAGGTACAATGAGCAGTTCTTC
few	TRBD1	TRBV4-1	TRBJ2-7	CASSPRTGLSYEQYF	TGCGCCAGCAGCCCCCGGACAGGGCTCTCCTACGAGCAGTACTTC
NA	TRBD1	TRBV9	TRBJ1-1	CASSQGTRYSEAFF	TGTGCCAGCTCACAGGGGACCCGATACTCTGAAGCTTTCTTT
few	TRBD1	TRBV4-1	TRBJ1-2	CASSQVVDRGGGYTF	TGCGCCAGCAGCCAAGTAGTGGACAGGGGAGGAGGCTACACCTTC
NA	TRBD1	TRBV5-6	TRBJ2-1	CASSWDRRSNEQFF	TGTGCCAGCAGCTGGGACAGGAGATCGAATGAGCAGTTCTTC
NA	NA	TRBV7-2	TRBJ2-7	CASSLGLLTYEQYF	TGTGCCAGCAGCTTGGGACTCCTCACCTACGAGCAGTACTTC
few	TRBD1	TRBV20-1	TRBJ1-1	CSARDPTGTGEAFF	TGCAGTGCCCGCGACCCGACAGGGACGGGTGAAGCTTTCTTT
NA	NA	TRBV5-6	TRBJ1-3	CASSTHGNTIYF	TGTGCCAGCAGCACGCACGGAAACACCATATATTTT
NA	NA	TRBV7-9	TRBJ2-1	CASSSPQGLSSYNEQFF	TGTGCCAGCAGCTCGCCCCAGGGCCTCTCCTCCTACAATGAGCAGTTCTTC
NA	TRBD2	TRBV7-6	TRBJ2-7	CASSLTGGESYEQYF	TGTGCCAGCAGCTTAACGGGGGGGGAATCCTACGAGCAGTACTTC
NA	TRBD2	TRBV7-2	TRBJ2-1	CASRRLWTSGREYNEQFF	TGTGCCAGCAGGCGCCTGTGGACTAGCGGGAGAGAGTACAATGAGCAGTTCTTC
many	NA	TRBV7-6	TRBJ1-6	CASSLDNSPLHF	TGTGCCAGCAGCTTAGATAATTCACCCCTCCACTTT
few	NA	TRBV15	TRBJ1-4	CATSGLTTIDLNEKLFF	TGTGCCACCAGCGGTCTGACGACAATTGACTTAAATGAAAAACTGTTTTTT
NA	NA	TRBV20-1	TRBJ2-7	CSARPPASREQYF	TGCAGTGCTAGACCCCCTGCCAGCAGAGAGCAGTACTTC
few	TRBD1	TRBV2	TRBJ1-5	CASSLPGQGNQPQHF	TGTGCCAGCAGTCTCCCGGGACAGGGAAATCAGCCCCAGCATTTT